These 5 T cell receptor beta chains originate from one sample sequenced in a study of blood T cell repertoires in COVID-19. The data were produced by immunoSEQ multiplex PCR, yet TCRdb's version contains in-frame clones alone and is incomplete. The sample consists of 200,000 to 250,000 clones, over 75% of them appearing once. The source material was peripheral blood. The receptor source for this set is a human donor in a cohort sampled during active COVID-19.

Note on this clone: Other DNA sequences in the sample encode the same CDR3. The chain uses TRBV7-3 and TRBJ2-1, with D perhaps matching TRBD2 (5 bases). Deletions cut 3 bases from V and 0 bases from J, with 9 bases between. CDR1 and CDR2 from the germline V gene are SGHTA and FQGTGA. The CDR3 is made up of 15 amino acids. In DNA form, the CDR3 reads TGTGCCAGCAGCTTGGACTTGAGCTCCTACAATGAGCAGTTCTTC. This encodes CASSLDLSSYNEQFF.

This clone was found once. The CDR3 DNA sequence: TGTGCCAGCAGCCAAGTTACGGGGAACACTGAAGCTTTCTTT. This sequence encodes CASSQVTGNTEAFF. This chain links TRBV3-1 (or the pseudogene TRBV3-2) with TRBJ1-1; D is unresolved. Germline assignment: CDR1 LGHDT and CDR2 YNNKEL (reference sequence). The V end lost 1 base, the J end lost 1 base, and 7 bases lay between the germline ends. The CDR3 is made up of 14 amino acids.

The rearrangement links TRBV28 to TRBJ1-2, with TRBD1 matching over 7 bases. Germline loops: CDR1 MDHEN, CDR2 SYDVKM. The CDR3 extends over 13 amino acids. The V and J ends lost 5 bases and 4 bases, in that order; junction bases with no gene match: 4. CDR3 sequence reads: CASSPQGVYGYTF. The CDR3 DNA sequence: TGTGCCAGCAGTCCTCAGGGGGTCTATGGCTACACCTTC.

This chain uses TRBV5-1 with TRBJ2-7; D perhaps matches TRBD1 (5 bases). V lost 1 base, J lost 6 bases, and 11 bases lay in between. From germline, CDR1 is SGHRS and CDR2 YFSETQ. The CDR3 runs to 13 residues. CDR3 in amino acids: CASSLTRVGEQYF. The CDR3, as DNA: TGCGCCAGCAGCTTGACCAGGGTGGGCGAGCAGTACTTC.

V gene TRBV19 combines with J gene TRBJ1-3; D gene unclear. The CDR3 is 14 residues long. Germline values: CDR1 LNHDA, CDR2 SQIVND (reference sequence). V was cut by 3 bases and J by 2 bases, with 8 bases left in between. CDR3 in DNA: TGTGCCAGTAGTATCGTAAGCGCTGGAAACACCATATATTTT. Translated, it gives CASSIVSAGNTIYF. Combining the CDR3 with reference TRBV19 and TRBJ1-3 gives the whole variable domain DGGITQSPKYLFRKEGQNVTLSCEQNLNHDAMYWYRQDPGQGLRLIYYSQIVNDFQKGDIAEGYSVSREKKESFPLTVTSAQKNPTAFYLCASSIVSAGNTIYFGEGSWLTVV.